Listed here are 25 T cell receptor beta chains from one sample, sequenced in a study of T cell changes during pregnancy in multiple sclerosis. TCRdb's table, derived via immunoSEQ multiplex PCR, lists solely in-frame clones and lacks some. The table shows 43,000 or so clones, with roughly 92% occurring only once. The sample in question was peripheral blood, obtained in the third trimester of pregnancy. These receptors were collected from a female donor with multiple sclerosis, enrolled in a pregnancy study.

The V and J genes are TRBV7-3 and TRBJ2-1; 8 bases map to TRBD2. The CDR3 spans 14 residues. The J segment lost 10 bases and the V segment lost 3 bases, leaving 8 bases of the junction unmatched. The germline CDR1 and CDR2 sequences are SGHTA and FQGTGA. As DNA, the CDR3 is TGTGCCAGCAGCTTGAGCCGGGAGGGCCACGAGCAGTTCTTC. Encoded protein: CASSLSREGHEQFF. The full variable domain, completed using reference TRBV7-3 and TRBJ2-1, is GAGVSQTPSNKVTEKGKYVELRCDPISGHTALYWYRQSLGQGPEFLIYFQGTGAADDSGLPNDRFFAVRPEGSVSTLKIQRTERGDSAVYLCASSLSREGHEQFFGPGTRLTVL.

The chain has TRBV4-2 and TRBJ2-5; D is unresolved. Germline lookup yields CDR1 LGHNA and CDR2 YNFKEQ. The length of the CDR3 is 16 residues. V lost 3 bases and J 1 base, leaving 15 bases between the germline ends. The CDR3 region is CASSHSIMQAQETQYF. The CDR3 bases are TGTGCCAGCAGCCATTCAATTATGCAGGCCCAAGAGACCCAGTACTTC.

V gene TRBV7-3 combines with J gene TRBJ2-1; TRBD2 aligns across 10 bases. Germline V gives CDR1 SGHTA, CDR2 FQGTGA. The CDR3 is 15 amino acids. J gave up 3 bases and V 5 bases, and 4 bases lay outside the gene matches. The CDR3 DNA reads as TGTGCCAGCAGCCCAGGACTAGCGGTCTACAATGAGCAGTTCTTC. Translation gives CASSPGLAVYNEQFF.

This clone has just one count. The J gene is TRBJ2-7, the V gene TRBV4-3; 14 bases map to TRBD2. Trimming removed 4 bases from V and 3 bases from J; junction bases left unmatched: 2. CDR3 length equals 15 residues. Germline CDR1 and CDR2: LGHNA and YSLEER. The DNA for the CDR3 is TGCGCCAGCAGCCGGGGGACTAGCGGGAGCTACGAGCAGTACTTC. Encoded protein: CASSRGTSGSYEQYF.

The rearrangement joins TRBV6-5 to TRBJ1-2; no reliable D call. This CDR3 contains 14 residues. V gave up 7 bases and J gave up 7 bases, with 19 bases separating them. Germline values: CDR1 MNHEY, CDR2 SVGAGI. The CDR3 sequence is CASTALRGSSGYTF. CDR3 in DNA: TGTGCCAGCACTGCTTTACGGGGATCATCTGGCTACACCTTC.

This clone has just a few counts. The genes are TRBV4-3 and TRBJ2-3, with TRBD1 matching over 11 bases. V was clipped by 0 bases and J by 4 bases; unmatched bases: 3. This CDR3 is built from 16 residues. The germline V gene encodes CDR1 LGHNA and CDR2 YSLEER. The CDR3 nucleotides are TGCGCCAGCAGCCAAGATTGGGGACAGGGGGCAGATACGCAGTATTTT. This codes for CASSQDWGQGADTQYF.

The chain employs TRBV10-3 and TRBJ1-3; TRBD1 is a possible D gene (6 bases). The V and J ends lost 2 bases and 0 bases respectively, with 14 bases between them. CDR3 size: 17 residues. CDR1 ENHRY and CDR2 SYGVKD come from the germline V gene. CDR3 DNA: TGTGCCATCAGTGAGCGACAGGTTTCGTTCTCTGGAAACACCATATATTTT. This gives the protein CAISERQVSFSGNTIYF.

This chain uses TRBV19 with TRBJ1-5; 12 bases align to TRBD1. The V gene's germline CDR1 is LNHDA and CDR2 SQIVND (reference sequence). CDR3 length: 17 amino acids. V shed 5 bases, J shed 0 bases, and the junction held 5 bases outside the gene matches. The CDR3 is CASSGGQGANSNQPQHF. CDR3 nucleotides: TGTGCCAGTAGTGGGGGACAGGGGGCAAATAGCAATCAGCCCCAGCATTTT.

The chain is built from TRBV4-2 and TRBJ2-7, with 12 bases fitting TRBD2. The length of the CDR3 is 16 residues. The V segment lost 1 base and the J segment 4 bases; nucleotides outside the gene matches: 5. Germline-derived CDR1 and CDR2 are LGHNA and YNFKEQ. CDR3 protein: CASSQVQLAGGYEQYF. CDR3 coding DNA: TGTGCCAGCAGCCAAGTTCAACTAGCGGGAGGTTACGAGCAGTACTTC.

This chain links TRBV4-2 with TRBJ2-7; D is possibly TRBD2 (6 bases). CDR1 and CDR2 from the germline V gene are LGHNA and YNFKEQ. V lost 2 bases and J lost 6, with 17 bases in between. The CDR3 is made up of 15 amino acids. In DNA form, the CDR3 reads TGTGCCAGCAGCCAACCGGGAGACCTGGTCCGCGAGCAGTACTTC. Its translation is CASSQPGDLVREQYF.

The chain recombines TRBV27 with TRBJ2-5; D possibly corresponds to TRBD2 (5 bases). This CDR3 region has 15 residues. The germline V and J ends were trimmed by 7 bases and 1 base, with 16 bases remaining between them. CDR1 and CDR2 from the germline V gene are MNHEY and SMNVEV (reference sequence). The CDR3 reads CASKLSGGSQETQYF. In DNA form, the CDR3 reads TGTGCCAGCAAACTGTCCGGTGGGAGCCAAGAGACCCAGTACTTC.

This clone came up once. V gene TRBV7-2 combines with J gene TRBJ2-1; TRBD2 might be the D (6 bases). This CDR3 contains 13 residues. Trimming removed 2 bases at V and 9 bases at J, with 11 bases between. CDR1 SGHTA and CDR2 FQGNSA come from the germline V gene. The CDR3 region is CASSLPDGGEQFF. DNA for the CDR3: TGTGCCAGCAGCTTACCGGACGGGGGTGAGCAGTTCTTC. Full variable domain (outside the CDR3, taken from reference TRBV7-2 and TRBJ2-1): GAGVSQSPSNKVTEKGKDVELRCDPISGHTALYWYRQSLGQGLEFLIYFQGNSAPDKSGLPSDRFSAERTGGSVSTLTIQRTQQEDSAVYLCASSLPDGGEQFFGPGTRLTVL.

This chain uses TRBV18 with TRBJ2-1, with 7 bases fitting TRBD2. Trimming took 3 bases from V and 5 from J; bases not matched to a gene: 1. Per the germline V gene, CDR1 is KGHSH and CDR2 is LQKENI. This CDR3 region has 13 residues. CDR3 nucleotide sequence: TGTGCCAGCTCACCGCTAGCGGACAATGAGCAGTTCTTC. Protein sequence: CASSPLADNEQFF.

The chain joins TRBV15 to TRBJ2-7, with D possibly TRBD1 on 5 matching bases. The germline V gene encodes CDR1 LNHNV and CDR2 YYDKDF (reference sequence). V lost 3 bases and J lost 5, with 17 bases in between. There are 15 residues in the CDR3. The CDR3 region is CATSSRVGARNEQYF. CDR3 bases: TGTGCCACCAGCAGCCGGGTAGGGGCCCGAAACGAGCAGTACTTC.

The chain recombines TRBV15 with TRBJ1-3; 7 bases line up with TRBD1. This CDR3 has 15 residues. Germline values: CDR1 LNHNV, CDR2 YYDKDF (reference sequence). The junction had 6 bases not matched to a gene; V was cut back by 5 bases and J by 2 bases. The CDR3 DNA reads as TGTGCCACCAGCGGCGACAGGGCTCCTGGAAACACCATATATTTT. Translation gives CATSGDRAPGNTIYF. Complete variable domain (other parts from reference TRBV15 and TRBJ1-3): DAMVIQNPRYQVTQFGKPVTLSCSQTLNHNVMYWYQQKSSQAPKLLFHYYDKDFNNEADTPDNFQSRRPNTSFCFLDIRSPGLGDTAMYLCATSGDRAPGNTIYFGEGSWLTVV.

V and J are TRBV7-9 and TRBJ2-2; 7 bases align to TRBD2. V was clipped by 2 bases and J by 0 bases; unmatched bases: 0. CDR3 length: 15 residues. Germline loops: CDR1 SEHNR, CDR2 FQNEAQ (reference sequence). CDR3 in DNA: TGTGCCAGCAGCTTACTAGCGGCGAACACCGGGGAGCTGTTTTTT. This gives the protein CASSLLAANTGELFF.

The chain employs TRBV13 and TRBJ2-7, with a weak D call TRBD1 (5 bases). Germline V gene data show CDR1 as PRHDT and CDR2 as FYEKMQ (reference sequence). Trimming shortened V by 6 bases and J by 5 bases, and 17 bases separated the two germline ends. The CDR3 extends over 14 amino acids. The CDR3 sequence: CASSYDQGVNEQYF. The CDR3 region has the DNA TGTGCCAGCAGTTACGATCAGGGTGTCAACGAGCAGTACTTC.

This clone was counted once. The V call is TRBV5-1, the J call TRBJ2-7; 7 nucleotides align to TRBD1. CDR1 is SGHRS, CDR2 YFSETQ, per germline. The CDR3 sequence is 12 residues long. Germline trimming cut 8 bases from V and 2 bases from J; bases unmatched to any gene: 4. CDR3 sequence (DNA): TGCGCCAGTGGGACAGAGCCCTACGAGCAGTACTTC. It yields the protein CASGTEPYEQYF.

The V call is TRBV18, the J call TRBJ2-5; D remains ambiguous. The germline gives CDR1 KGHSH, CDR2 LQKENI. Between the trimmed V and J ends, which lost 0 bases and 3 bases, there was a span of 8 bases. The CDR3 contains 14 residues. The CDR3 sequence: CASSPPQVKETQYF. The CDR3 DNA is TGTGCCAGCTCACCACCCCAGGTTAAAGAGACCCAGTACTTC. Variable domain in full (rest from reference TRBV18 and TRBJ2-5): NAGVMQNPRHLVRRRGQEARLRCSPMKGHSHVYWYRQLPEEGLKFMVYLQKENIIDESGMPKERFSAEFPKEGPSILRIQQVVRGDSAAYFCASSPPQVKETQYFGPGTRLLVL.

The chain carries TRBV6-6 and TRBJ2-7; D gene ambiguous. V lost 5 bases to trimming and J lost 4 bases, with 18 bases between them. Germline V gene lookup returns CDR1 MNHNY and CDR2 SVGAGI (reference sequence). The CDR3 covers 15 residues. CDR3 sequence reads: CASSIEARQPYEQYF. CDR3 nucleotide sequence: TGTGCCAGCAGTATTGAGGCGAGGCAGCCTTACGAGCAGTACTTC.

The chain is built from TRBV6-1 and TRBJ1-5, with D possibly being TRBD1 (5 bases). Between the trimmed V and J ends, which lost 1 base and 6 bases, there was a span of 7 bases. The CDR3 is made up of 13 amino acids. The V gene's germline CDR1 is MNHNS and CDR2 SASEGT. CDR3 DNA: TGTGCCAGCAGTGAAGTCAGGGTTCAGCCCCAGCATTTT. Encoded protein: CASSEVRVQPQHF.

V and J are TRBV6-5 and TRBJ1-1; D may be TRBD1 (5 bases). V was trimmed by 0 bases and J by 3 bases, leaving 14 bases between them. Per germline, CDR1 MNHEY and CDR2 SVGAGI. This CDR3 has 16 amino acids. CDR3 loop: CASSYSSQGIDTEAFF. The CDR3, as DNA: TGTGCCAGCAGTTACTCTTCCCAGGGCATTGACACTGAAGCTTTCTTT.

The CDR3 DNA reads as TGTGCCAGCACGCAGGGGGTCGGGATCACCGGGGAGCTGTTTTTT. It specifies CASTQGVGITGELFF. The chain joins TRBV6-1 to TRBJ2-2, with 7 bases identical to TRBD1. This CDR3 has 15 residues. Per germline, CDR1 MNHNS and CDR2 SASEGT. Trimming removed 7 bases from V and 4 bases from J; junction bases left unmatched: 9.

The rearrangement links TRBV30 to TRBJ1-5; D possibly corresponds to TRBD1 (5 bases). Germline V CDR1 and CDR2: GTSNPN, SVGIG (reference sequence). Between the trimmed V and J ends, which lost 0 bases and 5 bases, there was a span of 11 bases. This CDR3 has 14 residues. In DNA, the CDR3 is TGTGCCTGGAGTGTAAAGGGGTTTGATCAGCCCCAGCATTTT. Translating gives CAWSVKGFDQPQHF.

This clone was observed a handful of times. V and J are TRBV7-9 and TRBJ2-1; D may be TRBD1 (6 bases). The CDR3 contains 17 residues. Trimming removed 3 bases from V and 4 bases from J, with 19 bases in between. Germline V gene lookup returns CDR1 SEHNR and CDR2 FQNEAQ (reference sequence). CDR3 DNA sequence: TGTGCCAGCAGCTTCGGGAAACAGGGAACGATTTACAATGAGCAGTTCTTC. Its protein is CASSFGKQGTIYNEQFF.